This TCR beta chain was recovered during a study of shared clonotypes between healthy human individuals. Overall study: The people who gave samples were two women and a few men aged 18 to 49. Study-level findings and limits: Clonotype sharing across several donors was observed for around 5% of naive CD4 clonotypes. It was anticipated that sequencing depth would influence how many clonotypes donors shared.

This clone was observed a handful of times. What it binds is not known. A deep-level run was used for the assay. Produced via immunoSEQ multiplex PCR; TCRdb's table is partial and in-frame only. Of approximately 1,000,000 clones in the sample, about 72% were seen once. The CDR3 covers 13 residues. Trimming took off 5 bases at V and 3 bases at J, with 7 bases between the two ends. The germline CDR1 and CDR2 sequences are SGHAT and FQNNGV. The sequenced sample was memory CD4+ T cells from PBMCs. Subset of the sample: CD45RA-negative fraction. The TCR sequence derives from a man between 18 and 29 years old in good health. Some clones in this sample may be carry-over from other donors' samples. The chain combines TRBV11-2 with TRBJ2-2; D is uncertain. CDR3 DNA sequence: TGTGCCAGCAGCGTATTATACACCGGGGAGCTGTTTTTT. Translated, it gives CASSVLYTGELFF.